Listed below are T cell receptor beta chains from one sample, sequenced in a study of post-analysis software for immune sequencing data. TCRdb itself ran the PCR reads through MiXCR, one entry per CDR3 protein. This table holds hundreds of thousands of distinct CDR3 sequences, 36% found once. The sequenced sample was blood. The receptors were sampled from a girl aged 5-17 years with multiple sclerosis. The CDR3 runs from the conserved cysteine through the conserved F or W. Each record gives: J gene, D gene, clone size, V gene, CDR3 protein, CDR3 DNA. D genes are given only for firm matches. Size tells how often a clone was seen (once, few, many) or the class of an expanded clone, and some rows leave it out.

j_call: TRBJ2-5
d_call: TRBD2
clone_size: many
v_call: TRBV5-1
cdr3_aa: CASSVYEQGLAKKTQYF
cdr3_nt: TGCGCCAGCAGCGTCTACGAACAGGGACTAGCGAAAAAGACCCAGTACTTC

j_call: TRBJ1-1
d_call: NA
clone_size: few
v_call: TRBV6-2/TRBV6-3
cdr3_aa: CASRTVTGNTEAFF
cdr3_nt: TGTGCCAGCAGGACCGTCACAGGGAACACTGAAGCTTTCTTT

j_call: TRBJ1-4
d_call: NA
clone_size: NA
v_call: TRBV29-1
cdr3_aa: CSVLRDNGNEKLFF
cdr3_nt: TGCAGCGTTCTCCGGGACAATGGAAATGAAAAACTGTTTTTT

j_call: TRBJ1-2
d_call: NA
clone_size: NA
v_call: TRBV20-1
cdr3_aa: CSAHVTTENYGYTF
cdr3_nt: TGCAGTGCCCACGTAACAACGGAGAACTATGGCTACACCTTC

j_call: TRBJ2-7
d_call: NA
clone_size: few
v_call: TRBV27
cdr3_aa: CASSTTGLLSYEQYF
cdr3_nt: TGTGCCAGCAGTACAACGGGACTTTTGTCCTACGAGCAGTACTTC

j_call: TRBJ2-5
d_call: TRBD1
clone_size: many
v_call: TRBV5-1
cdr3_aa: CASSPGQEETQYF
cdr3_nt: TGCGCCAGCAGCCCTGGACAGGAAGAGACCCAGTACTTC

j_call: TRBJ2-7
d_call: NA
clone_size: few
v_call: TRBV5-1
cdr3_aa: CASSRDGYNEQYF
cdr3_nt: TGCGCCAGCTCCCGAGACGGATACAATGAGCAGTACTTC

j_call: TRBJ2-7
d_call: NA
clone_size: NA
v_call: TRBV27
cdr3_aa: CANSLWGAGEQYF
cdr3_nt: TGTGCCAACAGTTTATGGGGGGCTGGTGAGCAGTACTTC

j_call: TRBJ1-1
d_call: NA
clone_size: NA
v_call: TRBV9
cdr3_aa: CACRRGLGDTEAFF
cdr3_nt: TGTGCCTGCAGACGGGGCCTCGGGGACACTGAAGCTTTCTTT

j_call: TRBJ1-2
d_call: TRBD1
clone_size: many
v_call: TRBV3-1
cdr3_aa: CASSPGQPPGGYGYTF
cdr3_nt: TGTGCCAGCAGCCCGGGACAGCCGCCGGGCGGCTATGGCTACACCTTC

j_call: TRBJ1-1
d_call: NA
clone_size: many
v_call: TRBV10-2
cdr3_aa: CASSGARPEAFF
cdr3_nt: TGCGCCAGCAGTGGGGCACGGCCTGAAGCTTTCTTT

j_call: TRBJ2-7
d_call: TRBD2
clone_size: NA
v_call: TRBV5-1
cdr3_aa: CASEPGLAGAVTRYF
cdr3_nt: TGCGCCAGCGAACCGGGACTAGCGGGGGCGGTGACCCGGTACTTC

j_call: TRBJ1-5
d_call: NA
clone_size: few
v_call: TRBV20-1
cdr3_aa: CSARPLGQESRPQHF
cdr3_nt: TGCAGTGCTAGACCCCTTGGACAAGAATCCCGGCCCCAGCATTTT

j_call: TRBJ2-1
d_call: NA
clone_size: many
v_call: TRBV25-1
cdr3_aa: CASSESGTAYNEQFF
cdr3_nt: TGTGCCAGCAGTGAATCCGGGACGGCCTACAATGAGCAGTTCTTC

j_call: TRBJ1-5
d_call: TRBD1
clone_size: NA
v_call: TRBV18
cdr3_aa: CACSPQTGGGASNQPQHF
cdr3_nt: TGTGCCTGCTCACCGCAGACAGGGGGGGGGGCTAGCAATCAGCCCCAGCATTTT

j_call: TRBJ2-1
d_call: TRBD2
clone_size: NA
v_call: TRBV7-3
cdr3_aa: CASSFGRANEQFF
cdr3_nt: TGTGCCAGCAGCTTTGGGAGGGCCAATGAGCAGTTCTTC

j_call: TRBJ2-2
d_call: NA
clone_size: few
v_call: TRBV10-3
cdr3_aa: CAISEGGGHGTGELFF
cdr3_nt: TGTGCCATCAGTGAAGGAGGCGGGCACGGCACCGGGGAGCTGTTTTTT

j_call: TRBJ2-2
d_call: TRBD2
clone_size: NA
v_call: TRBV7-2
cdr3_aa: CASSLRLAGAPRPGTGTGELFF
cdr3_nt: TGTGCCAGCAGCTTGAGGCTAGCGGGGGCCCCACGCCCCGGGACGGGCACCGGGGAGCTGTTTTTT

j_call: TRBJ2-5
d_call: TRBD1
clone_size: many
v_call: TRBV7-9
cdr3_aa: CASSSGQGGETQYF
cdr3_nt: TGTGCCAGCAGCTCCGGACAGGGGGGAGAGACCCAGTACTTC

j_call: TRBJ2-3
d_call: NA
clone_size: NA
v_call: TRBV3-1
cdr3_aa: CASSPQGGSYGTDTQYF
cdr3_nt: TGTGCCAGCAGCCCCCAAGGGGGTTCTTATGGCACAGATACGCAGTATTTT

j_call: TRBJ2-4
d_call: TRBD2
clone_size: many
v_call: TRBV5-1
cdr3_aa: CASSWEGPNGAKNIQYF
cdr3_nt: TGCGCCAGCAGCTGGGAGGGGCCAAACGGGGCCAAAAACATTCAGTACTTC

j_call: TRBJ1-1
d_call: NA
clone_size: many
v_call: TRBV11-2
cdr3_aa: CASSSPAGGSRTEAFF
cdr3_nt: TGTGCCAGCAGCTCGCCGGCGGGGGGATCACGGACTGAAGCTTTCTTT

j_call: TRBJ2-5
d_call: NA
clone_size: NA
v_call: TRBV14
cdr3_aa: CASSQPGRPPETQYF
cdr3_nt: TGTGCCAGCAGCCAACCTGGGAGGCCACCAGAGACCCAGTACTTC

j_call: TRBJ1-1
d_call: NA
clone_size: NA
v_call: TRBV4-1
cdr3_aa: CASSQDTPRTFF
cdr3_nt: TGCGCCAGCAGCCAAGATACCCCACGAACTTTCTTT

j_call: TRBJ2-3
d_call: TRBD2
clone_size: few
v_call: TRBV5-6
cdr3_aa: CASSLGLASDTQYF
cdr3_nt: TGTGCCAGCAGCTTAGGACTAGCTTCAGATACGCAGTATTTT

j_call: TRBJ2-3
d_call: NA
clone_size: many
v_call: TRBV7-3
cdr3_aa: CASSFGAADTQYF
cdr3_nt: TGTGCCAGCAGCTTTGGAGCCGCAGATACGCAGTATTTT

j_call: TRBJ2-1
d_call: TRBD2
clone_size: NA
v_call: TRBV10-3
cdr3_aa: CAISRLAGEGTRDNEQFF
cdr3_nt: TGTGCCATCAGCCGGCTAGCGGGAGAGGGCACACGAGACAATGAGCAGTTCTTC

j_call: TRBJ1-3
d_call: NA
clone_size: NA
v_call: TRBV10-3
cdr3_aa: CAIGEQGYGNTIYF
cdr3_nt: TGTGCCATCGGTGAACAGGGATACGGAAACACCATATATTTT

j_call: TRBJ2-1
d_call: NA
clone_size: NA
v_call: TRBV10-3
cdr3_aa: CVITPGWNEQFF
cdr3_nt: TGTGTCATCACGCCCGGGTGGAATGAGCAGTTCTTC

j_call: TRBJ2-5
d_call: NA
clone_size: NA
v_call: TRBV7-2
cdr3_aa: CASSQELQETQYF
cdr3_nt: TGTGCCAGCAGCCAAGAACTCCAAGAGACCCAGTACTTC

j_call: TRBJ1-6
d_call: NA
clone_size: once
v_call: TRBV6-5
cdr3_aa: CASRRDNDSPLHF
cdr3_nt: TGTGCCAGCAGGAGAGATAACGATTCACCCCTCCACTTT

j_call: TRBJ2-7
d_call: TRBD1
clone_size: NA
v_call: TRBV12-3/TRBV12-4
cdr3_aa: CASSLGRDRGYEQYF
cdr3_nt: TGTGCCAGCAGTTTGGGTAGGGACAGGGGCTACGAGCAGTACTTC

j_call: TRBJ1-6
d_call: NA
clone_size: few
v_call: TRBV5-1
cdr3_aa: CASSWGESNSPLHF
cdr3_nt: TGCGCCAGCAGCTGGGGAGAGAGTAATTCACCCCTCCACTTT

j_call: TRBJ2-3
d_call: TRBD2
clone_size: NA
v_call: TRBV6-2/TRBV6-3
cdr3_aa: CASSLGLAGTTGDTQYF
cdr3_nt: TGTGCCAGCAGTCTTGGACTAGCGGGTACTACCGGGGATACGCAGTATTTT

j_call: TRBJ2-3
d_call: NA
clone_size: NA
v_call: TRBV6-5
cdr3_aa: CASSQYRSRPTDTQYF
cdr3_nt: TGTGCCAGCAGTCAATATCGGTCTCGCCCGACAGATACGCAGTATTTT

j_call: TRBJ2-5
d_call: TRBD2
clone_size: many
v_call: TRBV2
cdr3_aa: CASSEPGLAGGFQETQYF
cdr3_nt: TGTGCCAGCAGTGAGCCGGGACTAGCGGGAGGATTCCAAGAGACCCAGTACTTC

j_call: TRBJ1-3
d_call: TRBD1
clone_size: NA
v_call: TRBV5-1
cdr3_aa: CASSPGTGGATIYF
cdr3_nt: TGCGCCAGCAGCCCCGGGACAGGGGGTGCCACCATATATTTT

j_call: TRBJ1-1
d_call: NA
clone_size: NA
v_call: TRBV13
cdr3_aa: CASSLGSVWGTEAFF
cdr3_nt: TGTGCCAGCAGCTTAGGATCGGTGTGGGGCACTGAAGCTTTCTTT

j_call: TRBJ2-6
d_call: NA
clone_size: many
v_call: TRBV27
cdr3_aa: CASMDRTQLSGANVLTF
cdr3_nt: TGTGCCAGCATGGATCGGACACAACTCTCTGGGGCCAACGTCCTGACTTTC

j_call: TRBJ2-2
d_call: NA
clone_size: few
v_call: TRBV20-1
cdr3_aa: CSARLAGGLEELFF
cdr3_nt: TGCAGTGCTAGACTGGCCGGGGGCCTCGAGGAGCTGTTTTTT

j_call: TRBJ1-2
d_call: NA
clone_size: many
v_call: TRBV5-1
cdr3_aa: CASSLEGSYYGYTF
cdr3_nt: TGCGCCAGCAGCTTAGAGGGCAGCTACTATGGCTACACCTTC

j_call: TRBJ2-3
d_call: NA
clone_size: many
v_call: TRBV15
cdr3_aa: CATSRDSPDTQYF
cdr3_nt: TGTGCCACCAGCAGAGATTCCCCAGATACGCAGTATTTT

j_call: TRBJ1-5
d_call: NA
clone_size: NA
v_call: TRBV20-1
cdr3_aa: CSARRLGQPQHF
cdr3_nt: TGCAGTGCTAGGAGGTTAGGGCAGCCCCAGCATTTT

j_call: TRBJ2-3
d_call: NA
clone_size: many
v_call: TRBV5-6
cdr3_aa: CASSSINADTQYF
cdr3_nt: TGTGCCAGCAGCTCGATTAATGCAGATACGCAGTATTTT

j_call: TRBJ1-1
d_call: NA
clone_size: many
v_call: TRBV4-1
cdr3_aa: CASSHGTPDPEAFF
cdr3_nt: TGCGCCAGCAGCCATGGGACTCCGGATCCTGAAGCTTTCTTT

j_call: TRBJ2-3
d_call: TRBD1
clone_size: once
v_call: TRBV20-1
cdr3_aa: CSARDRGRTDAQYF
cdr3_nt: TGCAGTGCTAGAGACAGGGGGCGTACAGATGCGCAGTATTTT

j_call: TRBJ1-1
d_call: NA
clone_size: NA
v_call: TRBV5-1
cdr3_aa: CASSKGRANTEAFF
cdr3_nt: TGCGCCAGCAGTAAGGGCAGGGCGAACACTGAAGCTTTCTTT

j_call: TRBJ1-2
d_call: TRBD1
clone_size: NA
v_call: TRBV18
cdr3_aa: CASSPYRTGANYGYTF
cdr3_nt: TGTGCCAGCTCACCTTACCGGACAGGCGCGAACTATGGCTACACCTTC

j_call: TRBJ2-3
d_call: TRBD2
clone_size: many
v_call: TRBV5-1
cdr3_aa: CASNPTSAYTDTQYF
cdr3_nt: TGCGCCAGCAACCCGACTAGCGCATACACAGATACGCAGTATTTT

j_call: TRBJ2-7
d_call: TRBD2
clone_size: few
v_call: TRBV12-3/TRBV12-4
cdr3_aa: CASSPWTSGSGNEQYF
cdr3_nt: TGTGCCAGCAGTCCGTGGACTAGCGGGAGTGGTAACGAGCAGTACTTC

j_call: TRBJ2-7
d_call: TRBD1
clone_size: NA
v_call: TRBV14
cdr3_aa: CASSRWTGQGSHEQYF
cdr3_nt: TGTGCCAGCAGCCGCTGGACGGGACAGGGTTCCCACGAGCAGTACTTC

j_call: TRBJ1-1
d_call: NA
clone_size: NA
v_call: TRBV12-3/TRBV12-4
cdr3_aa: CASSFSLFTEAFF
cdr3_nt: TGTGCCAGCAGTTTTTCCCTATTCACTGAAGCTTTCTTT